This T cell receptor beta chain was obtained from a study of OX40 agonist ivuxolimab in advanced cancers. Repertoires were generated with immunoSEQ multiplex PCR, while TCRdb's copy carries only in-frame clones and drops some. The sample has some 37,000 clones, 88% seen once; the top ten hold roughly 13%. Sampling of blood occurred at baseline, cycle 4 day 1, and cycle 7 day 1. This CDR3 has 16 residues. V shed 3 bases and J 8 bases; nucleotides not matched to a gene: 13. Germline CDR1 is LNHDA and CDR2 is SQIVND (reference sequence). Findings and caveats of the study: Dose levels from 0.1 to 3.0 mg/kg saw CD4+ and CD8+ blood T cells expand clonally by week 6. CD8+ T cells showed, on average, more clonal expansion than CD4+ cells.

With respect to this clone: Its target is not known.

This clonotype was obtained from an adult with an advanced solid tumor such as melanoma, head and neck, liver or kidney cancer. The genes are TRBV19 and TRBJ1-2; 9 bases match TRBD1. This sample comprised CD4+ or CD8+ T cells sorted from blood, obtained in a trial of the OX40 agonist ivuxolimab. The CDR3 DNA sequence: TGTGCCAGTAGTATTTTCGCTTCCGGACAGGGGTCCGGCTACACCTTC. Amino acid sequence: CASSIFASGQGSGYTF.